The 27 T cell receptor beta chains below come from one sample, sequenced in a study of blood T cell repertoires in COVID-19. Clones were sequenced by immunoSEQ multiplex PCR, and TCRdb holds only the in-frame ones, with some missing. The sample carries 45,000 to 60,000 clones, less than 90% recorded once. The sequencing input was peripheral blood. These receptors all come from a woman between 55 and 75 years old with acute or convalescent COVID-19.

The chain employs TRBV18 and TRBJ1-3; 7 nucleotides agree with TRBD1. This CDR3 contains 15 residues. Germline CDR1 KGHSH, CDR2 LQKENI. After removal of 6 bases from V and 0 bases from J, the junction contained 5 bases not matched to a gene. This CDR3 is CASSPRDSSGNTIYF. CDR3 nucleotide sequence: TGTGCCAGCTCTCCAAGGGACAGCTCTGGAAACACCATATATTTT.

Only a few counts were recorded for this clone. Additional DNA sequences in this sample encode the identical CDR3. The chain recombines TRBV28 with TRBJ1-2; unclear D gene. In germline, CDR1 is MDHEN, CDR2 SYDVKM. V lost 3 bases and J lost 4, with 9 bases in between. The CDR3 totals 13 residues. The CDR3 nucleotides read TGTGCCAGCAGTTTGAGTACTGCCTATGGCTACACCTTC. It translates to CASSLSTAYGYTF.

The rearrangement links TRBV11-2 to TRBJ2-5; 8 bases map to TRBD1. J lost 5 bases, V lost 4 bases, and 3 bases had no gene match. There are 13 residues in the CDR3. Germline V gene data show CDR1 as SGHAT and CDR2 as FQNNGV. The CDR3 nucleotides are TGTGCCAGCAGCTCGGACAGGGCGGAGACCCAGTACTTC. This codes for CASSSDRAETQYF.

V gene TRBV7-2 combines with J gene TRBJ2-7, with 7 positions matching TRBD1. Trimming at V came to 5 bases and at J to 3 bases, leaving 7 bases not matched to a gene. This CDR3 comprises 14 residues. Germline assignment: CDR1 SGHTA and CDR2 FQGNSA. CDR3 in DNA: TGTGCCAGCAGCCCGCGACAGGGAGTCTACGAGCAGTACTTC. Protein sequence: CASSPRQGVYEQYF.

V usage is TRBV6-1 and J usage is TRBJ1-4, with D perhaps TRBD1 (5 bases). V gave up 2 bases and J gave up 7 bases, with 14 bases separating them. The CDR3 runs to 15 residues. Germline CDR1 reads MNHNS; CDR2 reads SASEGT. The DNA of the CDR3 is TGTGCCAGCAGTGAATATTCTGGGGCGAGTGAAAAACTGTTTTTT. Its translation: CASSEYSGASEKLFF.

This sequence joins TRBV7-2 and TRBJ1-4, with TRBD1 identical over 9 bases. The CDR3 runs 14 residues. J gave up 8 bases and V 5 bases, and 6 bases lay outside the gene matches. The germline V gene encodes CDR1 SGHTA and CDR2 FQGNSA. CDR3 loop: CASSLTGGLEKLFF. The CDR3 DNA reads as TGTGCCAGCAGCCTTACAGGGGGCTTGGAAAAACTGTTTTTT.

The chain combines TRBV19 with TRBJ1-2; 9 bases align to TRBD1. This CDR3 is built from 16 residues. In germline, CDR1 is LNHDA, CDR2 SQIVND (reference sequence). Trimming took 4 bases from V and 5 from J; bases not matched to a gene: 11. CDR3: CASSRESGQGRYGYTF. DNA for the CDR3: TGTGCCAGTAGTAGAGAATCGGGACAGGGCCGTTATGGCTACACCTTC.

The genes are TRBV20-1 and TRBJ1-3, with 7 bases matching TRBD1. Germline assignment: CDR1 DFQATT and CDR2 SNEGSKA (reference sequence). The CDR3 loop spans 15 amino acids. V was clipped by 3 bases and J by 0 bases; unmatched bases: 5. CDR3 sequence reads: CSASGAGGSGNTIYF. The DNA of the CDR3 is TGCAGTGCTAGTGGGGCAGGGGGCTCTGGAAACACCATATATTTT.

This clone was observed once. V and J are TRBV4-2 and TRBJ2-7; 9 nucleotides line up with TRBD1. Germline V CDR1 and CDR2: LGHNA, YNFKEQ. The CDR3 sequence is 14 residues long. V was pared by 5 bases and J by 3 bases, with 5 bases of the junction left unmatched. The CDR3 reads CASSADRGSYEQYF. The CDR3 DNA is TGTGCCAGCAGCGCGGACAGGGGAAGCTACGAGCAGTACTTC.

The chain employs TRBV7-2 and TRBJ2-7; 10 nucleotides match TRBD1. This CDR3 region has 14 residues. Germline CDR1 is SGHTA and CDR2 is FQGNSA. V lost 3 bases to trimming and J lost 2 bases; unmatched junction nucleotides: 1. The chain's CDR3 is CASSFGTGAYEQYF. In DNA, the CDR3 is TGTGCCAGCAGCTTTGGGACAGGGGCCTACGAGCAGTACTTC.

A note on this clone: No DNA is shown, since the ends of the CDR3 on it are uncertain; the CDR3 is the one TCRdb lists. V gene TRBV6-5 combines with J gene TRBJ1-6; the table's D call, TRBD1, has no DNA check behind it. A total of 15 residues make up the CDR3, ends included. CDR1 is MNHEY, CDR2 SVGAGI, per germline. CDR3 sequence: CASSILGANRSPLHF.

The rearrangement uses TRBV4-1 and TRBJ1-4, with D possibly being TRBD1 (5 bases). Trimming took 3 bases from V and 11 from J, leaving 19 bases between them. This CDR3 has 15 residues. Germline loops: CDR1 MGHRA, CDR2 YSYEKL. The CDR3 nucleotides are TGCGCCAGCAGCCAGATAGGGTTTCGGGCAGGGAAACTGTTTTTT. The encoded protein is CASSQIGFRAGKLFF.

This sequence joins TRBV5-4 and TRBJ1-6, with D hard to call. Germline V gene data show CDR1 as SGHNT and CDR2 as YYREEE (reference sequence). The V gene lost 3 bases and the J gene lost 7 bases, with 11 bases spanning the gap. The CDR3 covers 14 residues. The CDR3 DNA follows: TGTGCCAGCAGCTCGAGAGACACAAATTCACCCCTCCACTTT. Its translation is CASSSRDTNSPLHF.

This clone was seen a handful of times. The genes are TRBV19 and TRBJ1-5; D not certain. Per the germline V gene, CDR1 is LNHDA and CDR2 is SQIVND (reference sequence). CDR3 length: 12 residues. The V gene lost 3 bases and the J gene lost 6 bases, with 6 bases spanning the gap. The DNA for the CDR3 is TGTGCCAGTAGTATGAGATTTCAGCCCCAGCATTTT. Translated: CASSMRFQPQHF.

The chain links TRBV28 to TRBJ2-1; 11 bases fit TRBD2. The CDR3 loop spans 15 amino acids. The V gene end was trimmed by 7 bases and the J gene end by 5 bases; junction bases not matched to a gene: 7. Germline CDR1 reads MDHEN; CDR2 reads SYDVKM. For the CDR3, the DNA is TGTGCCAGCAAAACTAGCGGGGGAGGTAACAATGAGCAGTTCTTC. Protein product: CASKTSGGGNNEQFF.

This sequence joins TRBV7-9 and TRBJ2-3; the D gene is possibly TRBD2 (6 bases). Germline V CDR1 and CDR2: SEHNR, FQNEAQ (reference sequence). V gave up 8 bases and J gave up 2 bases, with 11 bases separating them. This CDR3 contains 13 residues. CDR3 amino acids: CASYGGNTDTQYF. The CDR3 bases are TGTGCCAGCTATGGGGGGAACACAGATACGCAGTATTTT.

J is TRBJ1-6 and V is TRBV5-1, with D maybe TRBD1 (6 bases). Trimming stripped 0 bases from V and 7 bases from J, with 8 bases between. Germline CDR1 reads SGHRS; CDR2 reads YFSETQ. CDR3 size: 14 residues. The CDR3 sequence is CASSLEGENSPLHF. CDR3 nucleotides: TGCGCCAGCAGCTTGGAGGGGGAGAATTCACCCCTCCACTTT.

The chain uses TRBV28 and TRBJ1-6; a possible D gene is TRBD1 (5 bases). The CDR3 spans 14 residues. Germline CDR1 is MDHEN and CDR2 is SYDVKM. The V end was cut by 4 bases, the J end by 4 bases, with 8 bases between. CDR3: CASSWQGYNSPLHF. The CDR3 coding sequence is TGTGCCAGCAGTTGGCAGGGATATAATTCACCCCTCCACTTT.

The chain is built from TRBV2 and TRBJ2-3; 10 nucleotides agree with TRBD1. There are 15 residues in the CDR3. The germline CDR1 and CDR2 sequences are SNHLY and FYNNEI. Trimming took 8 bases from V and 0 from J; bases not matched to a gene: 5. CDR3 protein: CASRQGAGSTDTQYF. Here the CDR3 DNA reads TGTGCCAGCCGACAGGGGGCGGGTAGCACAGATACGCAGTATTTT.

The V gene is TRBV18, the J gene TRBJ2-7; a weak D match, TRBD1 (6 bases). CDR1 KGHSH and CDR2 LQKENI come from the germline V gene. Trimming stripped 2 bases from V and 10 bases from J, with 15 bases between. CDR3 size: 13 residues. CDR3 residues: CASSPNRDTEQYF. The CDR3 DNA follows: TGTGCCAGCTCACCAAACCGGGACACAGAACAGTACTTC.

The chain is built from TRBV2 and TRBJ1-1; the D gene is possibly TRBD1 (5 bases). Germline CDR1 reads SNHLY; CDR2 reads FYNNEI. This CDR3 is built from 16 residues. V was shortened by 5 bases and J by 6 bases, with 22 bases between the two germline ends. In DNA form, the CDR3 reads TGTGCCAGCAGTACCTACCCTTTGGGTAAAGGGGCTGAAGCTTTCTTT. It specifies CASSTYPLGKGAEAFF.

The CDR3 reads CASSLGLGGSGANVLTF. CDR3 in DNA: TGTGCCAGCAGTCTGGGACTAGGGGGCTCTGGGGCCAACGTCCTGACTTTC. The rearrangement joins TRBV6-6 to TRBJ2-6; TRBD2 agrees at 8 bases. Germline V CDR1 and CDR2: MNHNY, SVGAGI (reference sequence). J lost 0 bases, V lost 5 bases, and 6 bases had no gene match. The CDR3 runs to 17 residues.

This clone was counted a single time. The chain recombines TRBV15 with TRBJ2-5; weak D call: TRBD2 (5 bases). The V end lost 3 bases, the J end lost 1 base, and 12 bases lay between the germline ends. There are 15 residues in the CDR3. In germline, CDR1 is LNHNV, CDR2 YYDKDF (reference sequence). The chain's CDR3 is CATSSRTRPQETQYF. CDR3 DNA sequence: TGTGCCACCAGCAGCAGAACTAGACCCCAAGAGACCCAGTACTTC. Full variable domain (rest looked up from reference TRBV15 and TRBJ2-5): DAMVIQNPRYQVTQFGKPVTLSCSQTLNHNVMYWYQQKSSQAPKLLFHYYDKDFNNEADTPDNFQSRRPNTSFCFLDIRSPGLGDTAMYLCATSSRTRPQETQYFGPGTRLLVL.

The chain couples TRBV11-2 to TRBJ2-1; 8 nucleotides agree with TRBD2. J was trimmed by 0 bases and V by 6 bases; bases with no gene match: 7. CDR3 length: 16 residues. The germline V gene encodes CDR1 SGHAT and CDR2 FQNNGV. The CDR3 DNA is TGTGCCAGCAGGCTCATAGCGGGGAGCTCCTACAATGAGCAGTTCTTC. Amino acid sequence: CASRLIAGSSYNEQFF.

The chain recombines TRBV6-5 with TRBJ2-2; 10 nucleotides agree with TRBD2. This CDR3 contains 14 residues. Germline CDR1 reads MNHEY; CDR2 reads SVGAGI. The ends lost 7 bases at V and 7 bases at J; junction bases unmatched: 6. CDR3 in DNA: TGTGCCAGCATGAGCGGGGGGGTCGGCGGGGAGCTGTTTTTT. Translating gives CASMSGGVGGELFF.

J is TRBJ1-6 and V is TRBV3-1 (or the pseudogene TRBV3-2); D uncertain. Trimming stripped 3 bases from V and 15 bases from J, with 12 bases between. CDR1 and CDR2 (germline): LGHDT, YNNKEL (reference sequence). The CDR3 consists of 12 residues. This CDR3 reads CASSQTKSILHF. The CDR3 bases are TGTGCCAGCAGCCAGACAAAGAGCATCCTCCACTTT.

J is TRBJ2-1 and V is TRBV3-1 (or the pseudogene TRBV3-2); 8 bases fit TRBD2. The trim removed 0 bases at V and 7 bases at J, leaving 14 bases unmatched. Germline V gene sequence: CDR1 LGHDT, CDR2 YNNKEL (reference sequence). The CDR3 extends over 18 amino acids. The CDR3 spells CASSQDSLRSGRGNEQFF. For the CDR3, the DNA is TGTGCCAGCAGCCAAGATTCATTAAGGAGCGGGAGAGGTAATGAGCAGTTCTTC.